The 11 T cell receptor beta chains listed next were all sequenced from one sample in a study of Graves' ophthalmopathy and Graves' hyperthyroidism. Amplification targeted the TCR beta CDR3 regions, with RNA transcripts as the source material. HTBI primers primed a first-round RT-PCR, and a second-round multiplex PCR followed. Using its own MiXCR run on the multiplex PCR reads, TCRdb lists one record per CDR3 protein. The sample gives under 200,000 distinct CDR3 sequences, more than 30% of which show up once; approximately 5.5% is in the top ten. Input material: peripheral blood. These receptors were obtained from a middle-aged woman with Graves' ophthalmopathy.

This clonotype was observed many times. This chain links TRBV2 with TRBJ1-2; 11 positions match TRBD1. The V segment lost 3 bases and the J segment 3 bases; nucleotides outside the gene matches: 3. The CDR3 sequence is 15 residues long. Germline CDR1 and CDR2: SNHLY and FYNNEI. The CDR3 is CASSEGTGGYYGYTF. As DNA, the CDR3 is TGTGCCAGCAGTGAGGGGACAGGGGGATACTATGGCTACACCTTC.

This chain uses TRBV29-1 with TRBJ1-5, with 10 bases fitting TRBD1. In germline, CDR1 is SQVTM, CDR2 ANQGSEA. Trimming removed 6 bases from V and 6 bases from J; junction bases left unmatched: 2. The CDR3 length is 12 residues. CDR3 in amino acids: CSVGQGGQPQHF. The CDR3 coding sequence is TGCAGCGTCGGACAGGGGGGTCAGCCCCAGCATTTT.

The chain has TRBV25-1 and TRBJ2-7, with 12 bases that match TRBD2. Germline CDR1 MGHDK, CDR2 SYGVNS. J lost 0 bases, V lost 4 bases, and 4 bases had no gene match. This CDR3 is 16 amino acids long. The CDR3 bases are TGTGCCAGCAGTGTCCTGACTAGCGGGAGCTCCTACGAGCAGTACTTC. Its translation is CASSVLTSGSSYEQYF.

This clonotype showed up many times. CDR3 residues: CASSSAGQGPETQYF. The CDR3 nucleotides are TGTGCCAGTAGTTCTGCAGGGCAGGGGCCGGAGACCCAGTACTTC. J is TRBJ2-5 and V is TRBV19, with D tentatively TRBD1 (6 bases). Germline V gives CDR1 LNHDA, CDR2 SQIVND (reference sequence). The CDR3 runs to 15 residues. Trimming left V 5 bases short and J 5 bases short, with 18 bases between.

The chain is built from TRBV28 and TRBJ2-2; 8 positions agree with TRBD2. The CDR3 is made up of 16 amino acids. V lost 6 bases to trimming and J lost 4 bases; unmatched junction nucleotides: 10. CDR1 and CDR2 (germline): MDHEN, SYDVKM. The chain's CDR3 is CASRWGRRGGTGELFF. CDR3 sequence (DNA): TGTGCCAGCAGATGGGGCCGCCGGGGGGGCACCGGGGAGCTGTTTTTT.

This clonotype was observed many times. CDR3 amino acids: CASSLVEGTQNIQYF. The CDR3 DNA is TGTGCCAGCAGCTTAGTCGAAGGAACCCAAAACATTCAGTACTTC. V usage is TRBV13 and J usage is TRBJ2-4, with D uncertain. This CDR3 is built from 15 residues. V was pared by 1 base and J by 5 bases, with 12 bases between. Germline V lookup: CDR1 PRHDT, CDR2 FYEKMQ (reference sequence).

This clonotype was seen at least ten times. This chain links TRBV30 with TRBJ1-3; D is unclear. V lost 1 base, J lost 3 bases, and 4 bases lay in between. The CDR3 spans 12 residues. From germline, CDR1 is GTSNPN and CDR2 SVGIG (reference sequence). The CDR3 DNA sequence: TGTGCCTGGAGTGAAGGTGGAAACACCATATATTTT. It translates to CAWSEGGNTIYF.

This clonotype was seen many times. This sequence joins TRBV5-6 and TRBJ1-2; D is perhaps TRBD1 (6 bases). Trimming removed 3 bases from V and 6 bases from J, with 12 bases in between. The CDR3 extends over 13 amino acids. Germline CDR1 and CDR2: SGHDT and YYEEEE. CDR3 nucleotides: TGTGCCAGCAGCTCGGACAGCAGCGATGGCTACACCTTC. Translated, it gives CASSSDSSDGYTF. Based on the CDR3 plus reference TRBV5-6 and TRBJ1-2, the full variable domain is DAGVTQSPTHLIKTRGQQVTLRCSPKSGHDTVSWYQQALGQGPQFIFQYYEEEERQRGNFPDRFSGHQFPNYSSELNVNALLLGDSALYLCASSSDSSDGYTFGSGTRLTVV.

The rearrangement joins TRBV6-5 to TRBJ1-1; D is undetermined. CDR1 and CDR2 from the germline V gene are MNHEY and SVGAGI. V shed 0 bases and J shed 0 bases, with 8 bases lying between them. The CDR3 has 15 residues. Written as DNA, the CDR3 is TGTGCCAGCAGTTACTCCCCTCATTTGAACACTGAAGCTTTCTTT. It encodes CASSYSPHLNTEAFF.

There are many counts of this clonotype. CDR3 DNA: TGTGCCAGCAGTGAACAGGGGAATGGCTACACCTTC. Translated: CASSEQGNGYTF. The gene calls are TRBV2 and TRBJ1-2; possibly TRBD1 for D (6 bases). V lost 2 bases and J 6 bases, leaving 7 bases between the germline ends. The CDR3 loop spans 12 amino acids. Germline lookup yields CDR1 SNHLY and CDR2 FYNNEI.

This clonotype was counted many times. This chain joins TRBV19 and TRBJ1-1, with D hard to call. Trimming took 2 bases from V and 2 from J, leaving 12 bases between them. The length of the CDR3 is 15 residues. Germline assignment: CDR1 LNHDA and CDR2 SQIVND (reference sequence). The CDR3 spells CASSIRRDGNTEAFF. Written as DNA, the CDR3 is TGTGCCAGTAGTATACGGCGTGACGGAAACACTGAAGCTTTCTTT.